This entry is about one T cell receptor beta chain. What it recognizes is unknown. The data derive from a study of OX40 agonist ivuxolimab in advanced cancers. Study results and limitations: More expanded clones were found, on average, in CD8+ than in CD4+ T cells. Clones of CD4+ and CD8+ blood T cells grew by week 6 at doses of 0.1 to 3.0 mg/kg.

TCRdb keeps only in-frame clones here, not all; method: immunoSEQ multiplex PCR. This sample has more than 35,000 clones; around 73% occur once, and the top ten carry 13%. Sequenced here: CD4+ or CD8+ T cells sorted from blood, sampled in a trial of the OX40 agonist ivuxolimab. The sequence derives from an adult with an advanced solid tumor such as melanoma, head and neck, liver or kidney cancer.

The CDR3 sequence: CASGFSSGANVLTF. CDR3 nucleotide sequence: TGTGCCAGCGGATTTAGCTCTGGGGCCAACGTCCTGACTTTC. The V and J genes are TRBV28 and TRBJ2-6; the D is unclear. Trimming shortened V by 8 bases and J by 0 bases, and 8 bases separated the two germline ends. This CDR3 is built from 14 residues. Germline CDR1 reads MDHEN; CDR2 reads SYDVKM.